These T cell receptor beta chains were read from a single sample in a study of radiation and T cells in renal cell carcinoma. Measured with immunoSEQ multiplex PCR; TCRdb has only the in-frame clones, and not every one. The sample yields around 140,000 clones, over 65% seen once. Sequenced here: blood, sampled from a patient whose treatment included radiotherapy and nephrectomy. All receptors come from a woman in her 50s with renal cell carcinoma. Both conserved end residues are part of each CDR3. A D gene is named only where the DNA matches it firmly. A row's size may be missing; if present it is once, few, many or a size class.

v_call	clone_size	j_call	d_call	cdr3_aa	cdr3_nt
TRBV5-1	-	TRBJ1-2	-	CASSKGLSDGYTF	TGCGCCAGCAGCAAGGGGTTGAGCGATGGCTACACCTTC
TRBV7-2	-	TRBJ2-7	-	CASSQGPSDYEQYF	TGTGCCAGCAGCCAGGGACCTAGTGACTACGAGCAGTACTTC
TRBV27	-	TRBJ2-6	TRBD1	CASSFLTGSGANVLTF	TGTGCCAGCAGTTTTTTGACAGGGTCTGGGGCCAACGTCCTGACTTTC
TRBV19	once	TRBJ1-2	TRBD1	CASSLGQRTNYGYTF	TGTGCCAGTAGTCTGGGACAGAGAACTAACTATGGCTACACCTTC
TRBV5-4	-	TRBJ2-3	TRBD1	CASSRTGTSTLDTQYF	TGTGCCAGCAGCAGGACAGGGACCAGCACATTAGATACGCAGTATTTT
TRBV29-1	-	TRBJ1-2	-	CSGWGGQQNGYTF	TGCAGCGGTTGGGGAGGACAGCAAAATGGCTACACCTTC
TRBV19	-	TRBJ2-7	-	CASSPPFLSPRAYEQYF	TGTGCCAGTAGCCCGCCCTTTTTGAGTCCCAGGGCCTACGAGCAGTACTTC
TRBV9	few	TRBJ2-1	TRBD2	CASSVTRTGTSGGDEQFF	TGTGCCAGCAGCGTAACTCGAACCGGGACTAGCGGGGGCGATGAGCAGTTCTTC
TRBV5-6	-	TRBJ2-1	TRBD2	CASSLYREAPNEQFF	TGTGCCAGCAGCTTGTACCGGGAGGCCCCCAATGAGCAGTTCTTC
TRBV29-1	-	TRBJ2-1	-	CSVEDQAVQFF	TGCAGCGTTGAAGATCAGGCAGTGCAGTTCTTC
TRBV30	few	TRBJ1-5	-	CAWSVPGAGDQPQHF	TGTGCCTGGAGTGTACCTGGGGCAGGGGACCAGCCCCAGCATTTT
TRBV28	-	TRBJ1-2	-	CASSLPGPYGYTF	TGTGCCAGCAGTTTACCGGGCCCCTATGGCTACACCTTC
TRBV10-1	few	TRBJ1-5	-	CATLIGAIGTQHF	TGCGCCACCTTAATAGGGGCGATAGGGACCCAGCATTTT
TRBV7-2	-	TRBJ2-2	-	CASSLAWTTGELFF	TGTGCCAGCAGCTTAGCGTGGACCACCGGGGAGCTGTTTTTT
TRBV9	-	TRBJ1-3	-	CASSVEEGPGNTIYF	TGTGCCAGCAGCGTAGAGGAGGGGCCTGGAAACACCATATATTTT
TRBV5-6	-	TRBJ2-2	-	CASSPGRNTGELFF	TGTGCCAGCAGCCCAGGAAGAAACACCGGGGAGCTGTTTTTT
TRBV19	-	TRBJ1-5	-	CASSIGTVSNQPQHF	TGTGCCAGTAGTATAGGTACAGTCAGCAATCAGCCCCAGCATTTT
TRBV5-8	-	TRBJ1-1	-	CASSREKGKNIEAFF	TGTGCCAGCAGCCGAGAAAAAGGAAAGAACATTGAAGCTTTCTTT
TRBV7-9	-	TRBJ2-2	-	CASSSLAGELFF	TGTGCCAGCAGCTCCCTGGCCGGGGAGCTGTTTTTT
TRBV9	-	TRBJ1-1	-	CASSVAGQDTEAFF	TGTGCCAGCAGCGTCGCTGGACAAGACACTGAAGCTTTCTTT
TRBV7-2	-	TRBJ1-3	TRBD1	CASRTPTGSGNTIYF	TGTGCCAGCAGGACCCCGACAGGGAGTGGAAACACCATATATTTT
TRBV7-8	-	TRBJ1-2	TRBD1	CASSPATGNYGYTF	TGTGCCAGCAGCCCAGCGACAGGGAACTATGGCTACACCTTC
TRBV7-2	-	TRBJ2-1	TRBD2	CASSLGLAGVLGEQFF	TGTGCCAGCAGCTTGGGACTAGCGGGAGTCTTGGGTGAGCAGTTCTTC
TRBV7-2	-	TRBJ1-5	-	CASSLQPGNQPQHF	TGTGCCAGCAGCTTACAACCCGGCAATCAGCCCCAGCATTTT
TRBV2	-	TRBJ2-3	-	CASTGTDTQYF	TGTGCCAGCACGGGAACAGATACGCAGTATTTT
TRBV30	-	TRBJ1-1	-	CAWRKGLNTEAFF	TGTGCCTGGAGAAAGGGTTTGAACACTGAAGCTTTCTTT
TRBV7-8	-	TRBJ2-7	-	CASSRRDGTYEQYF	TGTGCCAGCAGCCGGCGGGACGGGACCTACGAGCAGTACTTC
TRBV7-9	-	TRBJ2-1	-	CASSNTEYNEQFF	TGTGCCAGCAGCAATACAGAATACAATGAGCAGTTCTTC
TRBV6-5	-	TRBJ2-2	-	CASSKESTGELFF	TGTGCCAGCAGTAAGGAGAGCACCGGGGAGCTGTTTTTT
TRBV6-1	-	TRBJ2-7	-	CASRASRGMGEQYF	TGTGCCAGCCGTGCCAGTCGGGGAATGGGCGAGCAGTACTTC
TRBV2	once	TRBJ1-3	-	CASSEAGGTGNTIYF	TGTGCCAGCAGTGAAGCAGGGGGGACTGGAAACACCATATATTTT
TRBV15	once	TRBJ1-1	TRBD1	CATSRGGTAGGLNTEAFF	TGTGCCACCAGCAGAGGGGGAACCGCAGGGGGGCTGAACACTGAAGCTTTCTTT
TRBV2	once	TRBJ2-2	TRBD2	CASKLAAGTGELFF	TGTGCCAGCAAACTAGCGGCGGGCACCGGGGAGCTGTTTTTT
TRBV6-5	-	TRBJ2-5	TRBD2	CASSPGGETQYF	TGTGCCAGCAGTCCGGGGGGAGAGACCCAGTACTTC
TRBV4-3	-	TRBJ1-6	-	CASSQMRGDSPLHF	TGCGCCAGCAGCCAGATGCGGGGTGATTCACCCCTCCACTTT
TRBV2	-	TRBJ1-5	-	CASSVGRAGNQPQHF	TGTGCCAGCAGTGTAGGCAGGGCTGGCAATCAGCCCCAGCATTTT
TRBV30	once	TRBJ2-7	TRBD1	CAWCRQGFFEQYF	TGTGCCTGGTGTAGACAGGGTTTCTTCGAGCAGTACTTC
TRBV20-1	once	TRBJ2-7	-	CSAHRGYEQYF	TGCAGTGCCCACCGGGGCTACGAGCAGTACTTC
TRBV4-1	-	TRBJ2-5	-	CASSSTTVQETQYF	TGCGCCAGCAGCTCTACGACGGTGCAAGAGACCCAGTACTTC
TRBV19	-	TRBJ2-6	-	CASSSSREIAGANVLTF	TGTGCCAGTAGTAGTTCCAGGGAGATAGCTGGGGCCAACGTCCTGACTTTC
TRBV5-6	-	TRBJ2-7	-	CASSLLQVLGEQYF	TGTGCCAGCAGCTTGTTGCAGGTGCTGGGCGAGCAGTACTTC
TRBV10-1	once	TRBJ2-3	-	CASSVTDTQYF	TGCGCCAGCAGTGTGACAGATACGCAGTATTTT
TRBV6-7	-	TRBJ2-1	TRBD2	CASSYSGTSYNEQFF	TGTGCCAGCAGTTACTCTGGGACTAGCTACAATGAGCAGTTCTTC
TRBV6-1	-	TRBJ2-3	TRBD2	CASSDSGTSATDTQYF	TGTGCCAGCAGTGATTCGGGGACTAGCGCCACAGATACGCAGTATTTT
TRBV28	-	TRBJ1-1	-	CASSGGTANTEAFF	TGTGCCAGCAGTGGGGGCACCGCGAACACTGAAGCTTTCTTT